This T cell receptor (beta chain) was sequenced during a study of OX40 agonist ivuxolimab in advanced cancers. For the study at large: Ivuxolimab, an antibody that agonizes OX40 (CD134), was administered to the patients.

About this clone itself: Its antigen remains unknown.

Some clones are missing from TCRdb's copy, which holds only in-frame ones; the method was immunoSEQ multiplex PCR. The sample has 9,500 to 11,000 clones; approximately 86% are singletons. Study conclusions and caveats: Relative to CD4+, CD8+ T cells held more expanded clones on average.

Trimming at V came to 6 bases and at J to 5 bases, leaving 10 bases not matched to a gene. Germline CDR1 and CDR2: SNHLY and FYNNEI. This CDR3 has 15 residues. This specimen consisted of CD4+ or CD8+ T cells sorted from blood, obtained in a trial of the OX40 agonist ivuxolimab. The TCR sequence derives from an adult with an advanced solid tumor such as melanoma, head and neck, liver or kidney cancer. J is TRBJ2-3 and V is TRBV2; 8 positions agree with TRBD2. The CDR3 DNA is TGTGCCAGCAGGGGGACTAGTTTTTTTCAAGATACGCAGTATTTT. Translating gives CASRGTSFFQDTQYF.